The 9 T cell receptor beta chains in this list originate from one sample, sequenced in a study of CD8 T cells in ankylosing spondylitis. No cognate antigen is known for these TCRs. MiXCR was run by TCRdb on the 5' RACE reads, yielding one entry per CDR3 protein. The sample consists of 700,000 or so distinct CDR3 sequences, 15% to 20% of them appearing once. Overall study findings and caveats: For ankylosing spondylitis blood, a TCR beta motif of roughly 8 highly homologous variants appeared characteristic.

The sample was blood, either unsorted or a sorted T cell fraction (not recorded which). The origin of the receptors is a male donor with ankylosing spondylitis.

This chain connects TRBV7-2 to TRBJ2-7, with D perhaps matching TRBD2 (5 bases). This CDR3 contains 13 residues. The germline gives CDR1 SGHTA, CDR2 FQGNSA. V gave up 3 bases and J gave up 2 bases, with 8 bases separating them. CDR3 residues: CASSLRVAYEQYF. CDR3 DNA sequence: TGTGCCAGCAGCTTGAGGGTCGCCTACGAGCAGTACTTC. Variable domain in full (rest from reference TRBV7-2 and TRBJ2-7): GAGVSQSPSNKVTEKGKDVELRCDPISGHTALYWYRQSLGQGLEFLIYFQGNSAPDKSGLPSDRFSAERTGGSVSTLTIQRTQQEDSAVYLCASSLRVAYEQYFGPGTRLTVT.

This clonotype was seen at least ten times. The CDR3 DNA follows: TGTGCCAGCAGCTTAGGGACAGGGAGTAAGCAAGAGACCCAGTACTTC. Its translation is CASSLGTGSKQETQYF. The V and J genes are TRBV7-9 and TRBJ2-5; 8 nucleotides line up with TRBD1. Germline V CDR1 and CDR2: SEHNR, FQNEAQ (reference sequence). Trimming removed 1 base from V and 2 bases from J; junction bases left unmatched: 6. This CDR3 is 16 amino acids long.

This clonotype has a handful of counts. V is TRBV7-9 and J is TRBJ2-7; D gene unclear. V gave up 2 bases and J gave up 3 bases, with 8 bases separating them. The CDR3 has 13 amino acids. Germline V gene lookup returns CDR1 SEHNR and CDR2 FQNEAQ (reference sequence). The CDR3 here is CASSLSSDYEQYF. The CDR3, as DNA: TGTGCCAGCAGCTTATCGAGTGACTACGAGCAGTACTTC.

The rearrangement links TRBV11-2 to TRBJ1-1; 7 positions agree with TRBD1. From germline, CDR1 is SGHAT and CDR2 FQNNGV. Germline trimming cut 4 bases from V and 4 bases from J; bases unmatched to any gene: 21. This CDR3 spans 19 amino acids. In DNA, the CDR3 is TGTGCCAGCAGCTATTTCCCACCCGGGACAGCCAAATCGAGCACTGAAGCTTTCTTT. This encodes CASSYFPPGTAKSSTEAFF.

The CDR3 loop is CASSPTGEIYNEQFF. CDR3 in DNA: TGCGCCAGCAGCCCGACAGGGGAAATCTACAATGAGCAGTTCTTC. The V gene is TRBV5-1, the J gene TRBJ2-1; 8 bases fit TRBD1. The V segment lost 4 bases and the J segment 3 bases; nucleotides outside the gene matches: 6. CDR1 SGHRS and CDR2 YFSETQ come from the germline V gene. This CDR3 is 15 amino acids long.

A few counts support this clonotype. Here the CDR3 reads CSASNPATSGTYNEQFF. The CDR3 DNA is TGCAGTGCTAGTAACCCGGCGACTAGCGGAACCTACAATGAGCAGTTCTTC. The genes are TRBV20-1 and TRBJ2-1; the match to TRBD2 covers 9 bases. The germline V gene encodes CDR1 DFQATT and CDR2 SNEGSKA (reference sequence). V dropped 3 bases and J dropped 2; count of bases not matched to a gene: 11. The CDR3 runs 17 residues.

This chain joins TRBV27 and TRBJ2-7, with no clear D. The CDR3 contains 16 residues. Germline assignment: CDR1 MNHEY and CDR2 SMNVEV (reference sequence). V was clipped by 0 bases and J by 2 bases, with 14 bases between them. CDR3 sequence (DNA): TGTGCCAGCAGTTTATCGGTCGGAGACACCACCTACGAGCAGTACTTC. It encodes CASSLSVGDTTYEQYF.

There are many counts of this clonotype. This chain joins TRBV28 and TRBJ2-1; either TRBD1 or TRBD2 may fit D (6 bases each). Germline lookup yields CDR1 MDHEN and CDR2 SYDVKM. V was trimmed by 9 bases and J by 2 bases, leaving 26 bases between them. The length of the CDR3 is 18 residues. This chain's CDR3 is CASSSGALADYPYNEQFF. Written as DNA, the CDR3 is TGTGCCAGTAGCTCGGGGGCCTTAGCGGATTACCCCTACAATGAGCAGTTCTTC.

The CDR3 reads CASSPRTYYEQYF. DNA for the CDR3: TGTGCCAGCAGCCCTCGGACTTACTACGAGCAGTACTTC. The chain couples TRBV6-2 or TRBV6-3 to TRBJ2-7; D may be TRBD2 (5 bases). Looked up from germline, CDR1 is MNHEY and CDR2 is SVGEGT. This CDR3 is built from 13 residues. Trimming took 6 bases from V and 3 from J, leaving 12 bases between them.